Shown below are 31 T cell receptor beta chains from a single sample sequenced in a study of T cell clonotyping in hematopoietic cell transplantation. The data were produced by immunoSEQ multiplex PCR, yet TCRdb's version contains in-frame clones alone and is incomplete. The sample has 13,000 to 15,000 clones, 94% seen once; the top ten hold approximately 4.2%. The material was PBMCs, obtained 30 days after allogeneic stem cell transplant. These receptors all stem from a male patient between 60 and 69 years old who had an allogeneic stem cell transplant from an unrelated donor, so the T cells may come from the graft donor. Some clones in this sample may be carry-over from other donors' samples.

V gene TRBV25-1 combines with J gene TRBJ1-1; D call uncertain. Per germline, CDR1 MGHDK and CDR2 SYGVNS. V was shortened by 3 bases and J by 0 bases, with 8 bases between the two germline ends. This CDR3 spans 14 amino acids. For the CDR3, the DNA is TGTGCCAGCAGTGAGGTGGGGTTGAACACTGAAGCTTTCTTT. Amino acid sequence: CASSEVGLNTEAFF.

The V call is TRBV6-5, the J call TRBJ1-1; 7 nucleotides line up with TRBD1. V trimming: 6 bases; J trimming: 6 bases; junction bases outside the gene matches: 1. Germline V gene data show CDR1 as MNHEY and CDR2 as SVGAGI. The length of the CDR3 is 11 residues. CDR3 in DNA: TGTGCCAGCAGCCAGGGGGCTGAAGCTTTCTTT. Protein product: CASSQGAEAFF.

The CDR3 DNA follows: TGCGCCAGCAGCTTGGAAGGCGCGGTGAACTATGGCTACACCTTC. Its translation is CASSLEGAVNYGYTF. The chain carries TRBV5-1 and TRBJ1-2; D is uncertain. There are 15 residues in the CDR3. CDR1 and CDR2 from the germline V gene are SGHRS and YFSETQ. V lost 0 bases and J lost 2, with 11 bases in between.

The chain carries TRBV6-1 and TRBJ2-5; tentative D call: TRBD1 (5 bases). The V and J ends lost 3 bases and 4 bases respectively, with 15 bases between them. The CDR3 has 15 residues. Per the germline V gene, CDR1 is MNHNS and CDR2 is SASEGT. The CDR3 sequence is CASSDGRVQGETQYF. DNA for the CDR3: TGTGCCAGCAGTGACGGCAGGGTCCAGGGAGAGACCCAGTACTTC.

The chain recombines TRBV11-2 with TRBJ2-5; 11 positions match TRBD2. The germline V gene has CDR1 SGHAT and CDR2 FQNNGV. The CDR3 length is 17 residues. V trimming: 5 bases; J trimming: 4 bases; junction bases outside the gene matches: 12. Here the CDR3 reads CASSPNILAGGTETQYF. CDR3 in DNA: TGTGCCAGCAGCCCCAACATATTAGCGGGGGGGACAGAGACCCAGTACTTC.

This clone was counted a single time. The genes are TRBV9 and TRBJ2-4; a possible D gene is TRBD1 (6 bases). V lost 4 bases and J lost 6, with 20 bases in between. Germline V gives CDR1 SGDLS, CDR2 YYNGEE. The CDR3 is 16 amino acids. CDR3 amino acids: CASSQGRARLSNIQYF. For the CDR3, the DNA is TGTGCCAGCAGCCAGGGGCGGGCCAGATTATCAAACATTCAGTACTTC. The variable domain in full, completed from reference TRBV9 and TRBJ2-4, reads DSGVTQTPKHLITATGQRVTLRCSPRSGDLSVYWYQQSLDQGLQFLIQYYNGEERAKGNILERFSAQQFPDLHSELNLSSLELGDSALYFCASSQGRARLSNIQYFGAGTRLSVL.

The J gene is TRBJ2-6, the V gene TRBV4-1, with 7 positions matching TRBD1. V lost 4 bases and J lost 4; bases outside the gene matches: 4. The CDR3 spans 15 residues. Germline V gene data show CDR1 as MGHRA and CDR2 as YSYEKL. In nucleotides, the CDR3 is TGCGCCAGCAGCCCACAGGGGACGGGGGCCAACGTCCTGACTTTC. The encoded protein is CASSPQGTGANVLTF.

The V and J genes are TRBV2 and TRBJ2-5; D unresolved. Germline assignment: CDR1 SNHLY and CDR2 FYNNEI. This CDR3 comprises 11 residues. With 7 bases removed from V and 0 bases from J, the gap between germline ends came to 3 bases. CDR3 in amino acids: CASKYQETQYF. In nucleotides, the CDR3 is TGTGCCAGCAAGTACCAAGAGACCCAGTACTTC. Drawing the rest from reference TRBV2 and TRBJ2-5, the complete variable domain is EPEVTQTPSHQVTQMGQEVILRCVPISNHLYFYWYRQILGQKVEFLVSFYNNEISEKSEIFDDQFSVERPDGSNFTLKIRSTKLEDSAMYFCASKYQETQYFGPGTRLLVL.

V and J are TRBV25-1 and TRBJ1-1; D gene uncertain. V dropped 4 bases and J dropped 4 bases, with 10 bases sitting between them. This CDR3 comprises 13 residues. Germline assignment: CDR1 MGHDK and CDR2 SYGVNS. The chain's CDR3 is CASSGEGATEAFF. CDR3 DNA sequence: TGTGCCAGCAGTGGGGAGGGTGCCACTGAAGCTTTCTTT.

V is TRBV11-2 and J is TRBJ1-3; 7 nucleotides line up with TRBD1. CDR3 length: 17 amino acids. V shed 4 bases and J 0 bases; nucleotides not matched to a gene: 9. From germline, CDR1 is SGHAT and CDR2 FQNNGV. The chain's CDR3 is CASSSLRQGRSGNTIYF. The CDR3 DNA reads as TGTGCCAGCAGCTCGTTAAGACAGGGCCGCTCTGGAAACACCATATATTTT.

The rearrangement joins TRBV9 to TRBJ1-2; D unclear. The germline V and J ends were trimmed by 0 bases and 8 bases, with 17 bases remaining between them. CDR1 is SGDLS, CDR2 YYNGEE, per germline. The CDR3 is 15 residues long. The CDR3 loop reads CASSVGSGRDGGYTF. The CDR3 DNA reads as TGTGCCAGCAGCGTAGGATCAGGCCGTGATGGGGGCTACACCTTC.

This chain connects TRBV5-1 to TRBJ1-1; D remains ambiguous. The V end lost 1 base, the J end lost 1 base, and 11 bases lay between the germline ends. Germline lookup yields CDR1 SGHRS and CDR2 YFSETQ. The CDR3 sequence is 15 residues long. The CDR3 sequence: CASSLLQSENTEAFF. The CDR3 region has the DNA TGCGCCAGCAGCTTGCTTCAGTCCGAGAACACTGAAGCTTTCTTT.

This chain uses TRBV19 with TRBJ1-2; 8 bases line up with TRBD1. CDR1 LNHDA and CDR2 SQIVND come from the germline V gene (reference sequence). The CDR3 is made up of 15 amino acids. The J segment lost 1 base and the V segment lost 5 bases, leaving 6 bases of the junction unmatched. The CDR3 here is CASSENRGDNYGYTF. The CDR3 coding sequence is TGTGCCAGTAGTGAAAACAGGGGGGATAACTATGGCTACACCTTC.

This chain uses TRBV27 with TRBJ2-4; 8 nucleotides align to TRBD2. The V gene's germline CDR1 is MNHEY and CDR2 SMNVEV (reference sequence). Trimming cost V 6 bases and J 4 bases; bases outside gene matches: 8. The CDR3 has 15 amino acids. Here the CDR3 DNA reads TGTGCCAGCAGCCAAACAGCGGGGGCGAAAAACATTCAGTACTTC. This translates into CASSQTAGAKNIQYF.

The rearrangement uses TRBV19 and TRBJ2-5, with 8 bases matching TRBD1. The CDR3 has 13 residues. CDR1 and CDR2 (germline): LNHDA, SQIVND (reference sequence). V gave up 5 bases and J gave up 9 bases; unmatched junction bases: 8. The CDR3 DNA reads as TGTGCCAGTAGTGGGGACCGACAGGGGTCCCAGTACTTC. Encoded protein: CASSGDRQGSQYF.

The V call is TRBV5-6, the J call TRBJ1-6; D not resolved. Germline CDR1 and CDR2: SGHDT and YYEEEE. The CDR3 length is 18 residues. Trimming removed 3 bases from V and 0 bases from J, with 16 bases in between. For the CDR3, the DNA is TGTGCCAGCAGCTGGGGAGGGATTACTAGCTCCTATAATTCACCCCTCCACTTT. As protein: CASSWGGITSSYNSPLHF.

This clone was counted a single time. This chain uses TRBV6-1 with TRBJ1-2; 8 bases agree with TRBD1. The CDR3 covers 15 residues. Trimming took 4 bases from V and 3 from J; bases not matched to a gene: 7. Germline CDR1 and CDR2: MNHNS and SASEGT. CDR3 bases: TGTGCCAGCAGTGCTCAGGGGGCGACCGACTATGGCTACACCTTC. Residues: CASSAQGATDYGYTF.

The chain carries TRBV10-3 and TRBJ2-1; 8 bases map to TRBD2. The germline V gene has CDR1 ENHRY and CDR2 SYGVKD. The CDR3 runs to 17 residues. V dropped 1 base and J dropped 8; count of bases not matched to a gene: 13. The CDR3 nucleotides read TGTGCCATCAGTGAGTTTCCAGGGAGGCAGACTAGCGATGAGCAGTTCTTC. It yields the protein CAISEFPGRQTSDEQFF.

This chain links TRBV5-1 with TRBJ1-3; possible D gene TRBD1, 5 bases. From germline, CDR1 is SGHRS and CDR2 YFSETQ. Between the trimmed V and J ends, which lost 4 bases and 2 bases, there was a span of 13 bases. This CDR3 is 15 amino acids long. The CDR3 spells CASSHGGGTGNTIYF. The CDR3 region has the DNA TGCGCCAGCAGCCACGGGGGAGGTACTGGAAACACCATATATTTT. Using reference TRBV5-1 and TRBJ1-3 for the parts outside the CDR3, the full variable domain is KAGVTQTPRYLIKTRGQQVTLSCSPISGHRSVSWYQQTPGQGLQFLFEYFSETQRNKGNFPGRFSGRQFSNSRSEMNVSTLELGDSALYLCASSHGGGTGNTIYFGEGSWLTVV.

The J gene is TRBJ1-1, the V gene TRBV7-9, with 8 bases identical to TRBD1. J lost 0 bases, V lost 5 bases, and 5 bases had no gene match. The V gene's germline CDR1 is SEHNR and CDR2 FQNEAQ (reference sequence). This CDR3 region has 15 residues. The CDR3 sequence is CASSPRTGMNTEAFF. As DNA, the CDR3 is TGTGCCAGCAGCCCCCGGACAGGGATGAACACTGAAGCTTTCTTT. Full variable domain (rest looked up from reference TRBV7-9 and TRBJ1-1): DTGVSQNPRHKITKRGQNVTFRCDPISEHNRLYWYRQTLGQGPEFLTYFQNEAQLEKSRLLSDRFSAERPKGSFSTLEIQRTEQGDSAMYLCASSPRTGMNTEAFFGQGTRLTVV.

The chain uses TRBV4-1 and TRBJ2-3, with unresolved D. This CDR3 is 15 amino acids long. Germline lookup yields CDR1 MGHRA and CDR2 YSYEKL. Trimming removed 4 bases at V and 2 bases at J, with 13 bases between. The CDR3 DNA follows: TGCGCCAGCAGCCTAGCAGGACGGAACACAGATACGCAGTATTTT. This translates into CASSLAGRNTDTQYF.

The chain has TRBV5-5 and TRBJ1-5; TRBD1 is a possible D gene (5 bases). CDR1 and CDR2 from the germline V gene are SGHKS and YYEKEE (reference sequence). The ends were cut back, 3 bases at V and 5 bases at J, with 12 bases in the middle. The length of the CDR3 is 14 residues. This CDR3 reads CASSSQWGDQPQHF. The CDR3 DNA reads as TGTGCCAGCAGCTCACAGTGGGGGGATCAGCCCCAGCATTTT.

CDR3 bases: TGTGCCAGCAGCTTCAGGGGGACAGGGCCCAACTATGGCTACACCTTC. Protein: CASSFRGTGPNYGYTF. V usage is TRBV5-6 and J usage is TRBJ1-2; 9 bases fit TRBD1. The V gene end was trimmed by 2 bases and the J gene end by 2 bases; junction bases not matched to a gene: 7. The CDR3 spans 16 residues. Germline CDR1 reads SGHDT; CDR2 reads YYEEEE. Using reference TRBV5-6 and TRBJ1-2 for the parts outside the CDR3, the full variable domain is DAGVTQSPTHLIKTRGQQVTLRCSPKSGHDTVSWYQQALGQGPQFIFQYYEEEERQRGNFPDRFSGHQFPNYSSELNVNALLLGDSALYLCASSFRGTGPNYGYTFGSGTRLTVV.

The rearrangement uses TRBV2 and TRBJ1-1, with D possibly matching TRBD1 (5 bases). CDR3 length equals 14 residues. The germline V gene has CDR1 SNHLY and CDR2 FYNNEI. Trimming took 8 bases from V and 1 from J, leaving 14 bases between them. This chain's CDR3 is CASVGLQGNTEAFF. CDR3 bases: TGTGCCAGCGTGGGTCTTCAGGGGAACACTGAAGCTTTCTTT.

The V call is TRBV7-2, the J call TRBJ1-2, with D unclear. The CDR3 runs 12 residues. Trimming shortened V by 0 bases and J by 4 bases, and 3 bases separated the two germline ends. Per the germline V gene, CDR1 is SGHTA and CDR2 is FQGNSA. The CDR3 bases are TGTGCCAGCAGCTTAGCGTTCTATGGCTACACCTTC. Encoded protein: CASSLAFYGYTF.

The rearrangement links TRBV30 to TRBJ1-2, with 7 bases that match TRBD1. The CDR3 loop spans 16 amino acids. Germline assignment: CDR1 GTSNPN and CDR2 SVGIG (reference sequence). V was pared by 3 bases and J by 4 bases, with 14 bases of the junction left unmatched. CDR3 sequence reads: CAWRVDRSPLIYGYTF. CDR3 in DNA: TGTGCCTGGAGGGTGGACAGGAGTCCCCTAATCTATGGCTACACCTTC. The entire variable domain, with the rest obtained from reference TRBV30 and TRBJ1-2, is as follows: SQTIHQWPATLVQPVGSPLSLECTVEGTSNPNLYWYRQAAGRGLQLLFYSVGIGQISSEVPQNLSASRPQDRQFILSSKKLLLSDSGFYLCAWRVDRSPLIYGYTFGSGTRLTVV.

The chain carries TRBV19 and TRBJ2-3, with a possible D match to TRBD2 (5 bases). CDR1 and CDR2 from the germline V gene are LNHDA and SQIVND (reference sequence). CDR3 length: 15 amino acids. The germline V and J ends were trimmed by 2 bases and 1 base, with 10 bases remaining between them. Here the CDR3 reads CASSIIEGRTDTQYF. The DNA of the CDR3 is TGTGCCAGTAGTATAATAGAGGGCCGCACAGATACGCAGTATTTT.

This clone came up once. The rearrangement links TRBV6-6 to TRBJ1-4, with unresolved D. With 4 bases removed from V and 8 bases from J, the gap between germline ends came to 14 bases. This CDR3 contains 14 residues. Germline CDR1 reads MNHNY; CDR2 reads SVGAGI (reference sequence). CDR3 bases: TGTGCCAGCAGTTTGGGCGGAAGCGAGGAAAAACTGTTTTTT. Translated: CASSLGGSEEKLFF.

The CDR3 DNA sequence: TGTGCCAGCAGTGACCTCGGGACCGACAACTATGGCTACACCTTC. Its protein is CASSDLGTDNYGYTF. The chain combines TRBV25-1 with TRBJ1-2, with D possibly being TRBD1 (5 bases). V was clipped by 3 bases and J by 2 bases, with 13 bases between them. The CDR3 loop spans 15 amino acids. Per germline, CDR1 MGHDK and CDR2 SYGVNS.

This chain joins TRBV6-5 and TRBJ2-1; 8 bases line up with TRBD2. Germline CDR1 reads MNHEY; CDR2 reads SVGAGI. Trimming at V came to 0 bases and at J to 7 bases, leaving 5 bases not matched to a gene. The CDR3 is 15 residues long. CDR3 region: CASSYSRGGVNEQFF. In DNA form, the CDR3 reads TGTGCCAGCAGTTACTCTCGGGGGGGCGTGAATGAGCAGTTCTTC.

V gene TRBV27 combines with J gene TRBJ1-5, with 7 bases identical to TRBD1. CDR3 length: 17 amino acids. CDR1 and CDR2 (germline): MNHEY, SMNVEV (reference sequence). V was clipped by 1 base and J by 0 bases; unmatched bases: 6. CDR3 DNA sequence: TGTGCCAGCAGTTTATACGGGACAGTAAATAGCAATCAGCCCCAGCATTTT. Amino acid sequence: CASSLYGTVNSNQPQHF.